The clone carrying this TCR beta chain was recorded a few times. Germline lookup yields CDR1 SEHNR and CDR2 FQNEAQ (reference sequence). The CDR3 contains 11 residues. V was trimmed by 4 bases and J by 7 bases, leaving 7 bases between them. The data stem from a study of OX40 agonist ivuxolimab in advanced cancers. The overall study: Checkpoint inhibitors had been given previously to roughly 40% of patients.

Profiling relied on immunoSEQ multiplex PCR, and the TCRdb table lists in-frame clones only, not all of them. The table lists approximately 79,000 clones, 87% of them singletons. Blood specimens came from baseline, cycle 4 day 1, and cycle 7 day 1. The specimen comprised CD4+ or CD8+ T cells sorted from blood, sampled in a trial of the OX40 agonist ivuxolimab. The origin of this receptor is an adult with an advanced solid tumor such as melanoma, head and neck, liver or kidney cancer. The gene calls are TRBV7-9 and TRBJ1-2, with D tentatively TRBD1 (5 bases). The CDR3 DNA reads as TGTGCCAGCAGCTCAGGGTCTGGCTACACCTTC. Its translation is CASSSGSGYTF.